This T cell receptor (beta chain) was profiled in a study of blood T cell repertoires in COVID-19. The overall study: COVID-19 samples from acute and convalescent phases originated in the United States, Italy and Spain. PBMCs, B-cell-depleted T cells, or T cells provided the cDNA or gDNA that made up the material.

Profiled with immunoSEQ multiplex PCR; TCRdb holds only in-frame clones, not every one. The table has 110,000 to 150,000 clones, under 90% seen once. The V gene lost 5 bases and the J gene lost 8 bases, with 15 bases spanning the gap. This CDR3 contains 14 residues. CDR1 is SGHAT, CDR2 FQNNGV, per germline. This clone was recorded once. This clonotype was sampled from a human donor in a cohort sampled during active COVID-19. J is TRBJ1-4 and V is TRBV11-2, with D uncertain. The sequenced sample consisted of peripheral blood. In DNA, the CDR3 is TGTGCCAGCAGCAGCGTCAGCAACCGAGAAAAACTGTTTTTT. It yields the protein CASSSVSNREKLFF.